This T cell receptor (beta chain) was sequenced in a study of cytomegalovirus exposure and HLA in healthy donors. Study findings and constraints: Reportedly, diagnosis of cytomegalovirus status by the classifier showed high specificity and sensitivity. The study put 160 or so TCR beta chains on its list as cytomegalovirus-associated.

The CDR3 totals 14 residues. Germline CDR1 is MDHEN and CDR2 is SYDVKM. Trimming stripped 3 bases from V and 0 bases from J, with 8 bases between. The PCR ran on 60 Vbeta and 13 Jbeta primers. The table came from immunoSEQ multiplex PCR; TCRdb's copy has only in-frame clones and leaves some out. The data hold about 140,000 clones, with roughly 75% observed a single time. This clone has only a few counts. Its target is unknown. The sequence was collected from a man between 25 and 39 years old in good health and CMV-seronegative. Sequencing was done on a sample of PBMCs. V usage is TRBV28 and J usage is TRBJ1-1; D is possibly TRBD1 (5 bases). The chain's CDR3 is CASSFGGLNTEAFF. The CDR3 region has the DNA TGTGCCAGCAGTTTCGGGGGTTTGAACACTGAAGCTTTCTTT.